A single sample gave rise to the 14 T cell receptor beta chains below, sequenced in a study of CD8 T cells in Susac syndrome. RNA totalling about 0.5 to 1 ug underwent reverse transcription with random hexamers. TCRdb reprocessed the immunoSEQ multiplex PCR reads via MiXCR and lists one record per CDR3 protein. The sample consists of 200,000 to 250,000 distinct CDR3 sequences, approximately 95% of them appearing once. The source material was CD4+ T cells from PBMCs. The receptors were gathered from a human donor with multiple sclerosis.

The chain joins TRBV20-1 to TRBJ1-4; D perhaps matches TRBD1 (5 bases). Germline V gene lookup returns CDR1 DFQATT and CDR2 SNEGSKA (reference sequence). With 3 bases removed from V and 6 bases from J, the gap between germline ends came to 20 bases. The CDR3 is made up of 16 amino acids. CDR3 region: CSARDPNRMGDEKLFF. The CDR3 DNA sequence: TGCAGTGCTAGGGACCCGAACAGAATGGGGGATGAAAAACTGTTTTTT.

The chain couples TRBV6-5 to TRBJ1-1, with a possible D match to TRBD1 (5 bases). The germline CDR1 and CDR2 sequences are MNHEY and SVGAGI. This CDR3 has 14 amino acids. With 5 bases removed from V and 3 bases from J, the gap between germline ends came to 13 bases. CDR3 amino acids: CASSGGTLDTEAFF. CDR3 nucleotides: TGTGCCAGCAGTGGGGGGACCTTAGACACTGAAGCTTTCTTT.

This chain connects TRBV9 to TRBJ1-2, with 11 nucleotides matching TRBD1. Germline CDR1 reads SGDLS; CDR2 reads YYNGEE. The CDR3 totals 16 residues. The junction had 9 bases not matched to a gene; V was cut back by 0 bases and J by 8 bases. The CDR3 region has the DNA TGTGCCAGCAGCGTAGAATTGGGACAGGGGGAGAACGGCTACACCTTC. Amino acids: CASSVELGQGENGYTF.

This clonotype has a single count. The rearrangement links TRBV9 to TRBJ2-5; D perhaps matches TRBD1 (5 bases). The CDR3 totals 10 residues. V shed 5 bases and J shed 10 bases, with 9 bases lying between them. The germline V gene encodes CDR1 SGDLS and CDR2 YYNGEE. The chain's CDR3 is CASRQRGQYF. The CDR3 coding sequence is TGTGCCAGCAGACAAAGGGGCCAGTACTTC.

This chain joins TRBV27 and TRBJ1-2; a weak D match, TRBD1 (5 bases). Trimming removed 2 bases at V and 7 bases at J, with 17 bases between. From germline, CDR1 is MNHEY and CDR2 SMNVEV (reference sequence). The CDR3 spans 15 residues. CDR3: CASSLGASFGGGYTF. Written as DNA, the CDR3 is TGTGCCAGCAGTTTAGGGGCCAGCTTCGGGGGTGGCTACACCTTC.

Here the CDR3 reads CASTPSRDSGANVLTF. CDR3 sequence (DNA): TGTGCCAGCACCCCGTCAAGGGACTCTGGGGCCAACGTCCTGACTTTC. J is TRBJ2-6 and V is TRBV7-9; the D is unclear. CDR3 size: 16 residues. Trimming stripped 7 bases from V and 0 bases from J, with 13 bases between. CDR1 and CDR2 from the germline V gene are SEHNR and FQNEAQ (reference sequence).

This sequence joins TRBV7-9 and TRBJ2-7; possible D gene TRBD1, 6 bases. The CDR3 extends over 14 amino acids. The germline V gene encodes CDR1 SEHNR and CDR2 FQNEAQ (reference sequence). Trimming took off 4 bases at V and 5 bases at J, with 15 bases between the two ends. The CDR3: CASSSSGAGDEQYF. Here the CDR3 DNA reads TGTGCCAGCAGCTCGTCAGGGGCTGGGGACGAGCAGTACTTC.

The CDR3 DNA sequence: TGCAGCGCCCTCTCAAACAGGGCCTCCTACGAGCAGTACGTC. Translation gives CSALSNRASYEQYV. The chain joins TRBV20-1 to TRBJ2-7, with D tentatively TRBD1 (6 bases). This CDR3 is built from 14 residues. Germline V CDR1 and CDR2: DFQATT, SNEGSKA (reference sequence).

This clonotype showed up just a few times. This rearrangement joins TRBV12-3 or TRBV12-4 to TRBJ2-3; tentative D call: TRBD1 (5 bases). V shed 1 base and J shed 1 base, with 9 bases lying between them. The CDR3 contains 15 residues. The CDR3 reads CASSLGGLGTDTQYF. The CDR3 bases are TGTGCCAGCAGTTTAGGGGGCCTGGGCACAGATACGCAGTATTTT.

This clonotype has only one observation. The rearrangement uses TRBV5-1 and TRBJ2-1; 13 bases line up with TRBD2. The CDR3 runs to 19 residues. The junction had 11 bases not matched to a gene; V was cut back by 4 bases and J by 1 base. The V gene's germline CDR1 is SGHRS and CDR2 YFSETQ. CDR3 nucleotides: TGCGCCAGCAGCCAGGGACTAGCGGGGCATCAGGCTTCCTACAATGAGCAGTTCTTC. Amino acids: CASSQGLAGHQASYNEQFF.

V usage is TRBV29-1 and J usage is TRBJ1-1, with 8 bases that match TRBD1. CDR1 and CDR2 from the germline V gene are SQVTM and ANQGSEA. The CDR3 consists of 15 residues. After removal of 7 bases from V and 5 bases from J, the junction contained 15 bases not matched to a gene. The CDR3 sequence: CSGGPDSGGGTEAFF. CDR3 nucleotide sequence: TGCAGCGGCGGACCTGATTCAGGGGGCGGTACTGAAGCTTTCTTT.

The sample holds one count of this clonotype. The chain carries TRBV20-1 and TRBJ2-4, with unresolved D. Between the trimmed V and J ends, which lost 6 bases and 16 bases, there was a span of 22 bases. The V gene's germline CDR1 is DFQATT and CDR2 SNEGSKA (reference sequence). CDR3 length equals 12 residues. CDR3 sequence reads: CSASTGQPVSYF. Here the CDR3 DNA reads TGCAGTGCCTCAACCGGGCAGCCTGTTTCTTACTTC.

V usage is TRBV5-6 and J usage is TRBJ2-7; TRBD1 is a possible D gene (5 bases). Germline lookup yields CDR1 SGHDT and CDR2 YYEEEE. This CDR3 has 15 residues. Trimming cost V 4 bases and J 2 bases, with 16 bases left between them. CDR3 sequence (DNA): TGTGCCAGCAGCATCGTGGGTCGGACAACCTACGAGCAGTACTTC. Translated: CASSIVGRTTYEQYF.

V is TRBV12-3 or TRBV12-4 and J is TRBJ1-3; possibly TRBD1 for D (6 bases). This CDR3 comprises 16 residues. The germline V and J ends were trimmed by 0 bases and 4 bases, with 13 bases remaining between them. CDR3 protein: CASSLARGAGGNTIYF. The CDR3 DNA sequence: TGTGCCAGCAGTTTAGCGCGGGGGGCAGGAGGAAACACCATATATTTT.